This passage covers 14 T cell receptor beta chains from one sample sequenced in a study of blood T cell repertoires in COVID-19. Assay: immunoSEQ multiplex PCR; the TCRdb copy retains only in-frame clones and omits some. The table includes around 230,000 clones, 80% to 90% detected once. Specimen: PBMCs or T cells enriched from blood (not recorded which). These receptors were taken from a middle-aged woman with acute COVID-19.

The CDR3 bases are TGCAGTGCTAGTAGCGGGGGGGACGAGCAGTACGTC. Translating gives CSASSGGDEQYV. V usage is TRBV20-1 and J usage is TRBJ2-7, with 11 bases that match TRBD2. With V trimmed by 3 bases and J by 5 bases, 0 bases remained unmatched. The V gene's germline CDR1 is DFQATT and CDR2 SNEGSKA (reference sequence). This CDR3 is built from 12 residues.

The V call is TRBV23-1, the J call TRBJ1-4, with 7 bases that match TRBD1. TRBV23-1 is known as an ORF, though its function is uncertain. Unmatched junction bases numbered 18, after V lost 8 bases and J lost 0 bases. The CDR3 totals 19 residues. CDR3 DNA sequence: TGCGCCAGCTCCCATCGGGACAGACAACTTCTTACAACTAATGAAAAACTGTTTTTT. It yields the protein CASSHRDRQLLTTNEKLFF.

A single count supports this clone. The chain uses TRBV5-4 and TRBJ2-1; TRBD1 agrees at 11 bases. The CDR3 contains 13 residues. V dropped 3 bases and J dropped 9; count of bases not matched to a gene: 2. The germline gives CDR1 SGHNT, CDR2 YYREEE (reference sequence). The CDR3 nucleotides read TGTGCCAGCAGCTGGACAGGGGGCGGTGAGCAGTTCTTC. As protein: CASSWTGGGEQFF.

CDR3 loop: CASSLRGGAYADTQYF. The CDR3 DNA is TGTGCCAGCAGCTTACGAGGGGGGGCCTACGCAGATACGCAGTATTTT. This chain uses TRBV7-3 with TRBJ2-3; a weak D match, TRBD2 (7 bases). Trimming left V 2 bases short and J 4 bases short, with 16 bases between. The V gene's germline CDR1 is SGHTA and CDR2 FQGTGA. CDR3 size: 16 residues.

The chain couples TRBV27 to TRBJ1-2, with 7 bases identical to TRBD1. The CDR3 covers 17 residues. V lost 5 bases, J lost 0 bases, and 12 bases stayed unmatched. From germline, CDR1 is MNHEY and CDR2 SMNVEV (reference sequence). CDR3 region: CASSLQGSTLSNYGYTF. The CDR3 bases are TGTGCCAGCAGTCTACAGGGGAGTACATTGTCTAACTATGGCTACACCTTC.

V usage is TRBV7-2 and J usage is TRBJ1-1, with TRBD1 identical over 10 bases. Germline V gene sequence: CDR1 SGHTA, CDR2 FQGNSA. The CDR3 has 16 residues. The ends lost 3 bases at V and 4 bases at J; junction bases unmatched: 8. CDR3 residues: CASSFSRQGAGTEAFF. Written as DNA, the CDR3 is TGTGCCAGCAGCTTCTCCAGACAGGGGGCGGGCACTGAAGCTTTCTTT.

The chain is built from TRBV6-5 and TRBJ1-2; D is ambiguous. V lost 2 bases, J lost 3 bases, and 10 bases lay in between. This CDR3 region has 14 residues. CDR1 is MNHEY and CDR2 is SVGAGI in the germline V gene. CDR3 sequence reads: CASSYEGADYGYTF. The CDR3 DNA sequence: TGTGCCAGCAGTTACGAGGGTGCGGACTATGGCTACACCTTC.

The chain has TRBV6-5 and TRBJ1-5; 9 nucleotides agree with TRBD1. CDR1 and CDR2 from the germline V gene are MNHEY and SVGAGI. The length of the CDR3 is 15 residues. Trimming cost V 5 bases and J 2 bases; bases outside gene matches: 4. The CDR3 DNA sequence: TGTGCCAGCAGTACAGGGGGCTTGGGCAATCAGCCCCAGCATTTT. Its translation: CASSTGGLGNQPQHF.

This chain joins TRBV2 and TRBJ1-1; D is uncertain. There are 12 residues in the CDR3. Germline assignment: CDR1 SNHLY and CDR2 FYNNEI. Deletions cut 1 base from V and 5 bases from J, with 5 bases between. The CDR3 reads CASSEVTTEAFF. The DNA of the CDR3 is TGTGCCAGCAGTGAAGTAACAACTGAAGCTTTCTTT.

The V and J genes are TRBV7-9 and TRBJ2-5, with 9 bases identical to TRBD2. The germline V gene encodes CDR1 SEHNR and CDR2 FQNEAQ (reference sequence). Trimming at V came to 8 bases and at J to 5 bases, leaving 9 bases not matched to a gene. CDR3 length: 14 amino acids. CDR3 loop: CASRRGLAGETQYF. The DNA for the CDR3 is TGTGCCAGCCGACGTGGGCTAGCGGGGGAGACCCAGTACTTC.

This CDR3 reads CASSFRTGDEQFF. DNA for the CDR3: TGTGCCAGCAGTTTCCGGACAGGGGATGAGCAGTTCTTC. V usage is TRBV12-3 or TRBV12-4 and J usage is TRBJ2-1; 9 nucleotides agree with TRBD1. CDR3 length equals 13 residues. V gave up 3 bases and J gave up 8 bases; unmatched junction bases: 2.

This clone was found a few times. CDR3 sequence reads: CASSLGTGEVYGYTF. In nucleotides, the CDR3 is TGTGCCAGCAGCTTGGGGACAGGGGAGGTCTATGGCTACACCTTC. The rearrangement joins TRBV5-4 to TRBJ1-2, with 9 bases matching TRBD1. The CDR3 runs to 15 residues. V gave up 0 bases and J gave up 4 bases; unmatched junction bases: 4. Germline V gene lookup returns CDR1 SGHNT and CDR2 YYREEE (reference sequence). The full variable domain, with the rest looked up from reference TRBV5-4 and TRBJ1-2, is ETGVTQSPTHLIKTRGQQVTLRCSSQSGHNTVSWYQQALGQGPQFIFQYYREEENGRGNFPPRFSGLQFPNYSSELNVNALELDDSALYLCASSLGTGEVYGYTFGSGTRLTVV.

CDR3: CASSIGGNEQYF. In DNA, the CDR3 is TGTGCCAGTAGTATAGGAGGTAACGAGCAGTACTTC. This rearrangement joins TRBV19 to TRBJ2-7; no firm D call. The CDR3 is 12 residues long. Trimming removed 1 base from V and 5 bases from J, with 6 bases in between. Looked up from germline, CDR1 is LNHDA and CDR2 is SQIVND (reference sequence).

The chain carries TRBV2 and TRBJ1-1; a weak D match, TRBD1 (5 bases). V was shortened by 10 bases and J by 3 bases, with 15 bases between the two germline ends. Per the germline V gene, CDR1 is SNHLY and CDR2 is FYNNEI. The CDR3 loop spans 13 amino acids. The CDR3 loop reads CATAIGGDTEAFF. CDR3 in DNA: TGTGCCACCGCAATTGGAGGGGACACTGAAGCTTTCTTT.